Listed below are T cell receptor beta chains from one sample, sequenced in a study of cytomegalovirus exposure and HLA in healthy donors. Measured with immunoSEQ multiplex PCR; TCRdb has only the in-frame clones, and not every one. The sample consists of approximately 150,000 clones, around four fifths of them appearing once. The sequenced sample was PBMCs. The source of these receptors is a young man in good health and CMV-seropositive. Both conserved end residues are part of each CDR3. D genes are given only for firm matches. Size is stated for part of the rows, as once, few or many counts, or as a class when the clone is expanded.

TRBJ1-2,.,TRBV5-4,.,CASITGRVYGYTF,TGTGCCAGCATAACAGGACGGGTCTATGGCTACACCTTC
TRBJ2-7,.,TRBV15,.,CATSDVSSYEQYF,TGTGCCACCAGCGATGTTAGCTCCTACGAGCAGTACTTC
TRBJ2-1,.,TRBV10-3,TRBD2,CATGLAVYNEQFF,TGTGCCACAGGACTAGCGGTCTACAATGAGCAGTTCTTC
TRBJ2-1,.,TRBV11-2,.,CASSLTSFYPLVF,TGTGCCAGCAGCTTGACTAGTTTTTACCCTTTGGTCTTC
TRBJ1-1,few,TRBV2,TRBD1,CASSPTGGNTEAFF,TGTGCCAGCAGTCCGACAGGGGGGAACACTGAAGCTTTCTTT
TRBJ2-7,.,TRBV7-2,.,CASSSATTYEQYF,TGTGCCAGCAGCTCGGCTACTACGTACGAGCAGTACTTC
TRBJ2-7,.,TRBV4-1,.,CASSQVRHAYEQYF,TGCGCCAGCAGCCAAGTGCGCCACGCCTACGAGCAGTACTTC
TRBJ1-2,few,TRBV5-1,.,CASTKADQGYGYTF,TGCGCCAGCACCAAAGCGGATCAAGGCTATGGCTACACCTTC
TRBJ1-1,once,TRBV6-5,.,CASRAGPNKGTEAFF,TGTGCCAGCAGAGCAGGGCCCAATAAGGGGACTGAAGCTTTCTTT
TRBJ2-7,.,TRBV6-5,.,CASSYSTQGAYEQYF,TGTGCCAGCAGTTACTCGACGCAGGGCGCCTACGAGCAGTACTTC
TRBJ1-2,once,TRBV4-1,.,CASSQEGAASYGYTF,TGCGCCAGCAGCCAAGAGGGGGCGGCGAGCTATGGCTACACCTTC
TRBJ1-5,once,TRBV12-1,.,CASSFTVRALDQPQHF,TGTGCCAGCAGCTTTACGGTCAGGGCGTTAGATCAGCCCCAGCATTTT
TRBJ1-4,.,TRBV28,.,CASSPIATNEKLFF,TGTGCCAGCAGCCCAATTGCAACTAATGAAAAACTGTTTTTT
TRBJ2-7,.,TRBV4-3,.,CASSQPGDDEQYF,TGCGCCAGCAGCCAACCGGGGGACGACGAGCAGTACTTC
TRBJ1-4,.,TRBV2,.,CASSEAGVGEKLFF,TGTGCCAGCAGTGAAGCAGGGGTGGGGGAAAAACTGTTTTTT
TRBJ2-7,.,TRBV6-1,.,CASSESGSEQYF,TGTGCCAGCAGTGAATCAGGGTCCGAGCAGTACTTC
TRBJ1-2,.,TRBV6-5,.,CASSWGRANYGYTF,TGTGCCAGCAGTTGGGGCCGTGCTAACTATGGCTACACCTTC
TRBJ1-5,.,TRBV7-3,.,CASSLPQTDTGHPDQPQHF,TGTGCCAGCAGCTTGCCCCAAACTGACACAGGGCACCCCGATCAGCCCCAGCATTTT
TRBJ2-7,once,TRBV28,TRBD2,CASSLGLGPYEQYF,TGTGCCAGCAGTTTGGGACTAGGCCCCTACGAGCAGTACTTC
TRBJ2-1,.,TRBV5-1,.,CASSLAPSGGANEQFF,TGCGCCAGCAGCTTGGCCCCTAGTGGGGGGGCCAATGAGCAGTTCTTC
TRBJ2-7,.,TRBV12-5,.,CASSYQGSGQYF,TGTGCTAGCAGCTACCAGGGATCTGGGCAGTACTTC
TRBJ1-1,.,TRBV6-5,.,CASSPRGNLNTEAFF,TGTGCCAGCAGCCCCAGAGGTAACCTGAACACTGAAGCTTTCTTT
TRBJ2-7,once,TRBV7-9,.,CASSLDLAGYEQYF,TGTGCCAGCAGCTTAGATCTGGCAGGCTACGAGCAGTACTTC
TRBJ1-5,.,TRBV6-1,.,CASSVLGGNQPQHF,TGTGCCAGCAGTGTCCTAGGGGGCAATCAGCCCCAGCATTTT
TRBJ2-7,.,TRBV6-1,.,CASSEARLYEQYF,TGTGCCAGCAGTGAAGCACGACTGTACGAGCAGTACTTC
TRBJ2-5,.,TRBV7-2,.,CASSFGQQETQYF,TGTGCCAGCAGCTTCGGACAGCAAGAGACCCAGTACTTC
TRBJ1-5,.,TRBV18,.,CASSPPGGGNQPQHF,TGTGCCAGCTCACCCCCGGGGGGGGGCAATCAGCCCCAGCATTTT
TRBJ1-1,few,TRBV2,.,CASTIQGGTEAFF,TGTGCCAGCACCATCCAGGGTGGGACTGAAGCTTTCTTT
TRBJ1-3,once,TRBV5-4,.,CASSFDTTGGGNTIYF,TGTGCCAGCAGCTTTGACACGACAGGTGGTGGAAACACCATATATTTT
TRBJ2-7,.,TRBV27,TRBD1,CASSTPGQGIHEQYF,TGTGCCAGCAGTACGCCGGGACAGGGGATCCACGAGCAGTACTTC
TRBJ2-7,.,TRBV19,.,CASSILPAPRQSEQYF,TGTGCCAGTAGTATCCTTCCGGCCCCGAGGCAAAGCGAGCAGTACTTC
TRBJ2-1,.,TRBV7-3,.,CASATSPWGDYNEQFF,TGTGCCAGCGCCACAAGCCCCTGGGGCGACTACAATGAGCAGTTCTTC
TRBJ1-3,.,TRBV19,TRBD1,CASSTRQGYVSGNTIYF,TGTGCCAGTAGTACCCGACAGGGATACGTCTCTGGAAACACCATATATTTT
TRBJ2-3,.,TRBV10-1,.,CASSEGATSTDTQYF,TGCGCCAGCAGTGAGGGGGCAACTAGCACAGATACGCAGTATTTT
TRBJ2-2,.,TRBV28,.,CASRSTFGELFF,TGTGCCAGCAGGTCTACCTTTGGGGAGCTGTTTTTT